The present entry profiles one T cell receptor beta chain with its context. Its antigen is not known. Treatment defined: roughly 10-day PBMC culture with coronavirus spike peptide pools or control peptides (ViraFEST assay). On day 3 and again on day 7, fresh IL-2 medium was used to replace half the medium. The data belong to a study of vaccination and CD4 T cells after COVID-19. The CDR3 has 15 amino acids. The germline V and J ends were trimmed by 3 bases and 0 bases, with 8 bases remaining between them. Germline values: CDR1 SNHLY, CDR2 FYNNEI. Cultured CD4+ T cell DNA underwent sequencing with the Oncomine TCR Beta short-read assay. TCRdb reanalysed the PCR reads using MiXCR and keeps one entry per CDR3 protein. The repertoire has about 8,000 distinct CDR3 sequences, 50% of them found once; the top ten carry roughly a fifth.

This chain uses TRBV2 with TRBJ2-2; D unresolved. This TCR derives from a human donor who had recovered from COVID-19. Sequencing used CD4+ T cells from blood, cultured in vitro. Written as DNA, the CDR3 is TGTGCCAGCAGTGAGAGGCTGGCGAACACCGGGGAGCTGTTTTTT. The encoded protein is CASSERLANTGELFF.